This TCR beta chain originates from a study of CD8+ T cells in alopecia areata. Study in general: Treatment comprised oral tofacitinib, 5 to 10 mg twice daily, in treated patients.

In germline, CDR1 is MNHEY, CDR2 SVGAGI. The CDR3 contains 13 residues. Trimming left V 8 bases short and J 6 bases short, with 13 bases between. Extraction and reverse transcription of RNA yielded cDNA as the sequencing template. The repertoire was sequenced with immunoSEQ multiplex PCR; TCRdb's copy has only in-frame clones and lacks some. The data contain about 140,000 clones, 82% of them singletons. Treatment in this sample: oral pan-JAK inhibitor, 5-10 mg twice daily. Peripheral blood and lesional scalp punch biopsies came from alopecia areata patients. The sequenced sample was CD8+ T cells sorted from blood, obtained at week 4, from a patient treated with tofacitinib. The TCR originated in a human donor with alopecia areata. The chain employs TRBV6-5 and TRBJ2-2; D possibly corresponds to TRBD2 (5 bases). CDR3 in amino acids: CASRGIDPGELFF. The CDR3, as DNA: TGTGCCAGCCGGGGAATCGATCCCGGGGAGCTGTTTTTT.